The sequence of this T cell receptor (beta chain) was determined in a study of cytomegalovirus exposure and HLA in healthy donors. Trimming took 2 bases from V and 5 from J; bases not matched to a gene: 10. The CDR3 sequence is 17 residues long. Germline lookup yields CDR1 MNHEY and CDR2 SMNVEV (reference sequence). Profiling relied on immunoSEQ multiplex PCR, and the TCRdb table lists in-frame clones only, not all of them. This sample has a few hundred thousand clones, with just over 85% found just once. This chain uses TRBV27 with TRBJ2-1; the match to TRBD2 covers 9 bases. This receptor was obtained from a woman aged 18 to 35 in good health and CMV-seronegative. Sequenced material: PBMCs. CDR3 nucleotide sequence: TGTGCCAGCAGTTTAGCGGGGGGGCTGCGCCCCAACAATGAGCAGTTCTTC. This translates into CASSLAGGLRPNNEQFF.